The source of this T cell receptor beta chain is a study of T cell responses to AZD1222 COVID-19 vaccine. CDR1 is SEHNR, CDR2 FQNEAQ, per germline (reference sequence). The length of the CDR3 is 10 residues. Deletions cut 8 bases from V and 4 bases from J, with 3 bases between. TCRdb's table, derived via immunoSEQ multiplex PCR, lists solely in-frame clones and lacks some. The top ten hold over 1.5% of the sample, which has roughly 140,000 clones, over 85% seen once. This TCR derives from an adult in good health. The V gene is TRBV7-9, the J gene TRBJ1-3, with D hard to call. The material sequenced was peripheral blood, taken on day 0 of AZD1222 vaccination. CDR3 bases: TGTGCCAGCTCCGGAAACACCATATATTTT. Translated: CASSGNTIYF. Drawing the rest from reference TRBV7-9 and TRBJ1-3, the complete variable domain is DTGVSQNPRHKITKRGQNVTFRCDPISEHNRLYWYRQTLGQGPEFLTYFQNEAQLEKSRLLSDRFSAERPKGSFSTLEIQRTEQGDSAMYLCASSGNTIYFGEGSWLTVV.